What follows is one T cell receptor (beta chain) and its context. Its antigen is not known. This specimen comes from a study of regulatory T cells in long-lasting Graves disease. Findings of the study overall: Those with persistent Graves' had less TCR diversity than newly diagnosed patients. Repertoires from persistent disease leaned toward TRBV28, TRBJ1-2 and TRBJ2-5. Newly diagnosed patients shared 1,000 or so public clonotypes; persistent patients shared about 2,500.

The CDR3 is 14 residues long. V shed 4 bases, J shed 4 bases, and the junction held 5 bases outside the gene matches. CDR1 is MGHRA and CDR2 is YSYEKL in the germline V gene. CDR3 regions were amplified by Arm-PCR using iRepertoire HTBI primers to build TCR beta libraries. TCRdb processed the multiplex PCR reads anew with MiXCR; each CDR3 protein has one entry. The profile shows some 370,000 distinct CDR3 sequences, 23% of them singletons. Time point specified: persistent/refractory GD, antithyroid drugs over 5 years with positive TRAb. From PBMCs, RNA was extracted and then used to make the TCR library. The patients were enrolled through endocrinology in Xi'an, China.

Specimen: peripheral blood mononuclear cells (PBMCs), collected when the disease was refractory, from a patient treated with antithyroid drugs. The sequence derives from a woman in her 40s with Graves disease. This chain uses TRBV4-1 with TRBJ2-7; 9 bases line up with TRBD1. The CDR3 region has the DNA TGCGCCAGCAGCCCATGGACAGGGGTTTACGAGCAGTACTTC. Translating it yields CASSPWTGVYEQYF.